This T cell receptor beta chain was captured by sequencing in a study of blood T cell repertoires in COVID-19. Study-wide context: T cells, B-cell-depleted T cells, or PBMCs supplied cDNA or gDNA.

Sequencing used immunoSEQ multiplex PCR; TCRdb keeps in-frame clones, though not all of them. The sample includes around 250,000 clones, about 80% of them seen just once. V shed 5 bases, J shed 7 bases, and the junction held 5 bases outside the gene matches. This CDR3 spans 15 amino acids. Germline lookup yields CDR1 SGHAT and CDR2 FQNNGV. The V and J genes are TRBV11-2 and TRBJ2-1; 13 positions agree with TRBD2. This sequence originates from an elderly woman with acute or convalescent COVID-19. Sequences were obtained from peripheral blood. The CDR3 DNA follows: TGTGCCAGCAGCACTAGCGGGGGGGCTTGGAATGAGCAGTTCTTC. It specifies CASSTSGGAWNEQFF.